Presented here are 20 T cell receptor beta chains from one specimen sequenced in a study of OX40 agonist ivuxolimab in advanced cancers. TCRdb keeps only in-frame clones here, not all; method: immunoSEQ multiplex PCR. The table includes just under 100,000 clones, 94% detected once. Here the sequenced sample was CD4+ or CD8+ T cells sorted from blood, taken in a trial of the OX40 agonist ivuxolimab. These receptor sequences come from an adult with an advanced solid tumor such as melanoma, head and neck, liver or kidney cancer.

V is TRBV7-8 and J is TRBJ1-3, with D maybe TRBD1 (6 bases). Between the trimmed V and J ends, which lost 7 bases and 5 bases, there was a span of 24 bases. The length of the CDR3 is 17 residues. The germline gives CDR1 SGHVS, CDR2 FQNEAQ. The CDR3 here is CASMSGGPGYARNTIYF. As DNA, the CDR3 is TGTGCCAGCATGAGTGGGGGGCCGGGATACGCTAGAAACACCATATATTTT.

The J gene is TRBJ1-5, the V gene TRBV7-3; TRBD1 is a possible D gene (6 bases). Trimming stripped 5 bases from V and 2 bases from J, with 10 bases between. The CDR3 loop spans 14 amino acids. The germline V gene encodes CDR1 SGHTA and CDR2 FQGTGA. CDR3 amino acids: CASSAGHGNQPQHF. CDR3 bases: TGTGCCAGCAGCGCGGGACACGGCAATCAGCCCCAGCATTTT. The complete variable domain, with remaining parts taken from reference TRBV7-3 and TRBJ1-5, reads GAGVSQTPSNKVTEKGKYVELRCDPISGHTALYWYRQSLGQGPEFLIYFQGTGAADDSGLPNDRFFAVRPEGSVSTLKIQRTERGDSAVYLCASSAGHGNQPQHFGDGTRLSIL.

The V call is TRBV7-2, the J call TRBJ2-1, with 9 nucleotides matching TRBD2. The CDR3 has 17 amino acids. V shed 4 bases and J 3 bases; nucleotides not matched to a gene: 10. Germline values: CDR1 SGHTA, CDR2 FQGNSA. The CDR3 loop reads CASSSTRRLAVYNEQFF. The CDR3 region has the DNA TGTGCCAGCAGCTCCACTAGAAGACTAGCGGTCTACAATGAGCAGTTCTTC.

The chain joins TRBV6-1 to TRBJ1-5; D not certain. This CDR3 contains 20 residues. V lost 2 bases and J 1 base, leaving 24 bases between the germline ends. Looked up from germline, CDR1 is MNHNS and CDR2 is SASEGT. This chain's CDR3 is CASSESGFGFSRGSNQPQHF. CDR3 DNA: TGTGCCAGCAGTGAATCCGGCTTTGGATTCTCACGAGGCAGCAATCAGCCCCAGCATTTT.

The rearrangement uses TRBV5-6 and TRBJ1-2; 8 bases align to TRBD1. CDR1 is SGHDT and CDR2 is YYEEEE in the germline V gene. V dropped 4 bases and J dropped 7; count of bases not matched to a gene: 6. This CDR3 has 13 amino acids. In DNA, the CDR3 is TGTGCCAGCAGCCAAGGACAGGGTGGTGGCTACACCTTC. Encoded protein: CASSQGQGGGYTF.

This clone was counted once. The rearrangement joins TRBV5-4 to TRBJ1-2, with D maybe TRBD1 (5 bases). This CDR3 has 14 amino acids. Trimming cost V 0 bases and J 7 bases, with 13 bases left between them. The germline V gene has CDR1 SGHNT and CDR2 YYREEE (reference sequence). CDR3 nucleotide sequence: TGTGCCAGCAGCTTGGGGGGGGGACCGCTTGGCTACACCTTC. It specifies CASSLGGGPLGYTF.

V is TRBV19 and J is TRBJ2-2, with TRBD1 matching over 8 bases. CDR3 length: 16 residues. The V segment lost 4 bases and the J segment 2 bases; nucleotides outside the gene matches: 6. Germline lookup yields CDR1 LNHDA and CDR2 SQIVND (reference sequence). The CDR3 here is CASSRPDRVNTGELFF. Written as DNA, the CDR3 is TGTGCCAGTAGTAGACCGGACAGGGTAAACACCGGGGAGCTGTTTTTT.

The chain is built from TRBV6-4 and TRBJ2-1; D unclear. From germline, CDR1 is MRHNA and CDR2 SNTAGT. The V end lost 6 bases, the J end lost 3 bases, and 9 bases lay between the germline ends. CDR3 length equals 13 residues. The CDR3 DNA reads as TGTGCCAGCAGCCCGACTGTCTACAATGAGCAGTTCTTC. As protein: CASSPTVYNEQFF.

The rearrangement joins TRBV30 to TRBJ1-2, with D maybe TRBD1 (6 bases). Germline V gene sequence: CDR1 GTSNPN, CDR2 SVGIG (reference sequence). The CDR3 has 14 amino acids. Between the trimmed V and J ends, which lost 1 base and 8 bases, there was a span of 17 bases. This chain's CDR3 is CAWSGGGLKEGYTF. The CDR3 DNA is TGTGCCTGGAGTGGGGGGGGCCTCAAGGAGGGCTACACCTTC.

The chain couples TRBV5-6 to TRBJ1-1; no reliable D call. Between the trimmed V and J ends, which lost 0 bases and 7 bases, there was a span of 10 bases. Germline CDR1 SGHDT, CDR2 YYEEEE. The CDR3 consists of 13 residues. CDR3 residues: CASSLGVQLEAFF. In nucleotides, the CDR3 is TGTGCCAGCAGCTTGGGGGTACAGCTTGAAGCTTTCTTT.

J is TRBJ2-2 and V is TRBV11-2, with TRBD1 matching over 8 bases. Germline values: CDR1 SGHAT, CDR2 FQNNGV. The trim removed 5 bases at V and 5 bases at J, leaving 4 bases unmatched. This CDR3 comprises 14 residues. This CDR3 reads CASSRTGRTGELFF. Written as DNA, the CDR3 is TGTGCCAGCAGCCGGACAGGGAGGACCGGGGAGCTGTTTTTT.

This chain's CDR3 is CASSSPTANQPQHF. Written as DNA, the CDR3 is TGTGCCAGCAGTTCCCCGACAGCCAATCAGCCCCAGCATTTT. The chain joins TRBV28 to TRBJ1-5, with D perhaps TRBD1 (5 bases). The CDR3 totals 14 residues. V was clipped by 4 bases and J by 3 bases, with 10 bases between them. CDR1 and CDR2 from the germline V gene are MDHEN and SYDVKM. Filled out from reference TRBV28 and TRBJ1-5, the complete variable domain reads DVKVTQSSRYLVKRTGEKVFLECVQDMDHENMFWYRQDPGLGLRLIYFSYDVKMKEKGDIPEGYSVSREKKERFSLILESASTNQTSMYLCASSSPTANQPQHFGDGTRLSIL.

The chain uses TRBV14 and TRBJ1-6; D is uncertain. Germline loops: CDR1 SGHDN, CDR2 FVKESK. Trimming removed 0 bases from V and 2 bases from J, with 5 bases in between. The CDR3 sequence is 15 residues long. The CDR3 DNA follows: TGTGCCAGCAGCCAAGATAGGACCTATAATTCACCCCTCCACTTT. Its protein is CASSQDRTYNSPLHF.

The V gene is TRBV7-2, the J gene TRBJ2-1; D is possibly TRBD2 (5 bases). Germline CDR1 reads SGHTA; CDR2 reads FQGNSA. This CDR3 spans 14 amino acids. Trimming cost V 1 base and J 4 bases, with 8 bases left between them. The CDR3, as DNA: TGTGCCAGCAGCTTAGGGAGGAAATACAATGAGCAGTTCTTC. Amino acid sequence: CASSLGRKYNEQFF.

The V call is TRBV4-1, the J call TRBJ1-2; 9 bases agree with TRBD1. The V and J ends lost 4 bases and 8 bases, in that order; junction bases with no gene match: 5. Per germline, CDR1 MGHRA and CDR2 YSYEKL. The CDR3 spans 13 residues. The CDR3 coding sequence is TGCGCCAGCAGCCGGACAGGGGTAGAGGGCTACACCTTC. This gives the protein CASSRTGVEGYTF.

CDR3 sequence: CASSQDATLQPQHF. The CDR3 DNA sequence: TGCGCCAGCAGCCAAGATGCAACGCTTCAGCCCCAGCATTTT. This rearrangement joins TRBV4-1 to TRBJ1-5; no clear D gene. Trimming stripped 0 bases from V and 6 bases from J, with 9 bases between. The CDR3 is made up of 14 amino acids. Per germline, CDR1 MGHRA and CDR2 YSYEKL.

This clone was recorded only once. V and J are TRBV20-1 and TRBJ2-7; D unresolved. The V end was cut by 5 bases, the J end by 5 bases, with 10 bases between. Germline V gene data show CDR1 as DFQATT and CDR2 as SNEGSKA (reference sequence). The CDR3 runs to 11 residues. CDR3 sequence: CSAHEDHEQYF. Written as DNA, the CDR3 is TGCAGTGCTCACGAGGACCACGAGCAGTACTTC.

This chain links TRBV27 with TRBJ2-1; the match to TRBD1 covers 10 bases. With V trimmed by 7 bases and J by 10 bases, 13 bases remained unmatched. Germline CDR1 and CDR2: MNHEY and SMNVEV (reference sequence). The CDR3 totals 15 residues. CDR3 amino acids: CASTNDRGRRLEQFF. The CDR3 bases are TGTGCCAGCACCAATGACAGGGGGCGACGATTGGAGCAGTTCTTC.

The chain couples TRBV2 to TRBJ1-4, with 7 nucleotides matching TRBD1. The CDR3 runs 15 residues. Germline CDR1 SNHLY, CDR2 FYNNEI. V was pared by 7 bases and J by 3 bases, with 8 bases of the junction left unmatched. In DNA, the CDR3 is TGTGCCAGCACCTTCGACAGGGCGGCTAATGAAAAACTGTTTTTT. It codes for CASTFDRAANEKLFF.

This rearrangement joins TRBV27 to TRBJ1-4; no definite D call. V lost 5 bases, J lost 2 bases, and 12 bases lay in between. The CDR3 runs 15 residues. The germline V gene encodes CDR1 MNHEY and CDR2 SMNVEV (reference sequence). The CDR3 region has the DNA TGTGCCAGCAGTGGCCTAGGTCCGACTAATGAAAAACTGTTTTTT. Residues: CASSGLGPTNEKLFF.